The clone carrying this T cell receptor (beta chain) has only one observation. This record belongs to a study of Ad26.COV2.S vaccination and SARS-CoV-2 variants. Here immunoSEQ multiplex PCR was the method, and the copy in TCRdb shows in-frame clones only, minus some. The sample gives around 500,000 clones, 80% to 90% of which show up once; about 1.7% is in the top ten. Trimming removed 6 bases from V and 2 bases from J, with 16 bases in between. CDR3 length equals 16 residues. CDR1 is WNHNN, CDR2 SYGVQD, per germline (reference sequence). Treatment noted: roughly 20 received Ad26.COV2.S at low or high dose, single or two shots; about 5 received placebo; per-sample allocation not given. Sample collection was performed on day 63 after the first vaccine or placebo injection.

The material was peripheral blood, obtained in a trial of Ad26.COV2.S vaccine versus placebo. The sequence was collected from a person aged 18 to 65 who received the Ad26.COV2.S COVID-19 vaccine or a placebo. V is TRBV10-1 and J is TRBJ2-2, with a possible D match to TRBD1 (5 bases). CDR3 region: CASRSAGHSNTGELFF. DNA for the CDR3: TGCGCCAGCAGGTCGGCTGGACACTCCAACACCGGGGAGCTGTTTTTT.